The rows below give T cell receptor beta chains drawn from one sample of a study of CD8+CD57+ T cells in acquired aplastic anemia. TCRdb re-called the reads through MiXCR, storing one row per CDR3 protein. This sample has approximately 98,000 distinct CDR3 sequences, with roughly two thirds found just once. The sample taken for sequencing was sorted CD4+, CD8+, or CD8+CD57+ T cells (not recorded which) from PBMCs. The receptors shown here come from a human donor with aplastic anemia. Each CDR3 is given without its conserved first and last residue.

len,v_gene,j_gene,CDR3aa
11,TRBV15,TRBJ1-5,ATEGEDNQPQH
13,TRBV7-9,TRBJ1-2,ASSLSMDSIYGYT
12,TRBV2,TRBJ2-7,ASRGVQGGGEQY
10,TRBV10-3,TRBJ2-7,AIGGRPEEQY
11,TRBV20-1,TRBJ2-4,SAPDPGGYIQY
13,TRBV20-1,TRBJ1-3,SARDPRVSGNTIY
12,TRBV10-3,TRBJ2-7,AISESGGDLEQY
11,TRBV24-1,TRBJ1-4,AASRVSNEKLF
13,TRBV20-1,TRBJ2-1,SASSRGGSYNEQF
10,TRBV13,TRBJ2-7,ASSGANSQQY
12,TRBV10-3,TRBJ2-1,AIERSGADNEQF
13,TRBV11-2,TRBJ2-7,ASSPWAGTGYEQY
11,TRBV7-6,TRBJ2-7,ASSLAHGNEQY
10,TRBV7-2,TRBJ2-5,ASSLGGGTQY
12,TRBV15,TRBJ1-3,ATSRGLEGNTIY
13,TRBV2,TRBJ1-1,ASSGSRGEYTEAF
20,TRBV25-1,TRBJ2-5,ASSDPVGGGGRPRSQAETQY
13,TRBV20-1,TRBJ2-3,SARSLKIYTDTQY
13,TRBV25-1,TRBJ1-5,ASSGTGLSNQPQH
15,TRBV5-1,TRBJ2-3,ASSLWSGGARTDTQY
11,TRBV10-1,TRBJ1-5,ASTPEGNQPQH
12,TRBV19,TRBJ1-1,ASTKTGGITEAF
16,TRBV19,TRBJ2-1,ASSIVASGSLSYNEQF
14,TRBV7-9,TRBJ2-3,ASSPQAWESTDTQY
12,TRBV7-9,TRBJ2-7,ASSLGGNANEQY
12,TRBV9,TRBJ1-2,ASSVVGGGYGYT
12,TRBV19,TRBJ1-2,ASSIQGGSYGYT
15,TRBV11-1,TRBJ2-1,ASSPRLAGGNANEQF
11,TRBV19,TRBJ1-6,ASLSSYNSPLH
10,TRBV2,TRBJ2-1,ASSLVSNEQF
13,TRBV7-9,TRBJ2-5,AIKRLAGVDETQY
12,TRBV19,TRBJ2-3,ASSWGSSTDTQY
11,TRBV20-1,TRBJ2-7,SARPLRGYEQY
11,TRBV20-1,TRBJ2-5,SAVLNSQETQY
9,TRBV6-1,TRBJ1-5,ASTPYQPQH
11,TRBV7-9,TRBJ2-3,ASSPLRTDTQY
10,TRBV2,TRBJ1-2,ASSVGNYGYT